The subject of this entry is one T cell receptor (beta chain). No antigen is known for it. The data originate from a study of Ad26.COV2.S vaccination and SARS-CoV-2 variants. The wider study: Donor got 5x10^10 or 1x10^11 viral particles of Ad26.COV2.S.

Study conclusions and caveats: Total T cell responses, in the TCR breadth and depth analyses, may have been underestimated. Vaccine and placebo groups showed comparable non-spike TCR breadth.

Treatment given: around 19 received Ad26.COV2.S at low or high dose, single or two shots; several received placebo; per-sample allocation not given. Collection of the samples took place on day 63 after the first injection of vaccine or placebo. CDR3 length: 14 residues. The V gene end was trimmed by 3 bases and the J gene end by 5 bases; junction bases not matched to a gene: 5. CDR1 and CDR2 (germline): MDHEN, SYDVKM. Using immunoSEQ multiplex PCR, the repertoire was profiled, and TCRdb retains in-frame clones only, with some absent. The sample has some 300,000 clones, 70% to 90% seen once. The TCR originated in a person aged 18-65 years who received the Ad26.COV2.S COVID-19 vaccine or a placebo. This specimen consisted of peripheral blood, obtained in a trial of Ad26.COV2.S vaccine versus placebo. This rearrangement joins TRBV28 to TRBJ1-2; 8 bases map to TRBD1. CDR3 in amino acids: CASSLSGTGYGYTF. The DNA of the CDR3 is TGTGCCAGCAGTTTGTCCGGGACAGGATATGGCTACACCTTC.